Below are 15 T cell receptor beta chains sequenced from a single sample in a study of T cells in Graves' hyperthyroidism and ophthalmopathy. TCR beta CDR3 region amplification was performed from RNA transcripts. An initial round of RT-PCR targeting the TCR CDR3 relied on the HTBI primer set. TCRdb itself ran the multiplex PCR reads through MiXCR, one entry per CDR3 protein. The sample contains some 570,000 distinct CDR3 sequences, 12% to 15% of which appear only once. Source material: blood. The receptors were gathered from a woman under 30 with Graves' ophthalmopathy.

This clonotype came up once. This may be a read error: a much more frequent sequence differs by one nucleotide. The chain recombines TRBV3-1 with TRBJ2-7; weak D call: TRBD1 (5 bases). Deletions cut 4 bases from V and 3 bases from J, with 16 bases between. The CDR3 totals 15 residues. Per germline, CDR1 LGHDT and CDR2 YNNKEL (reference sequence). CDR3 DNA: TGTGCCAGCAGCCCGGACGAGACAGCCTTCTACGAGCAGTACTTC. Translated, it gives CASSPDETAFYEQYF.

There are many counts of this clonotype. The chain combines TRBV7-9 with TRBJ2-1, with D possibly called TRBD1 or TRBD2 (6 bases each). The V and J ends lost 5 bases and 9 bases respectively, with 14 bases between them. The CDR3 is 13 amino acids. Germline CDR1 and CDR2: SEHNR and FQNEAQ (reference sequence). CDR3 in amino acids: CASSTGGTFEQFF. The CDR3 DNA reads TGTGCCAGCAGCACAGGAGGGACATTTGAGCAGTTCTTC.

This clonotype showed up many times. The V call is TRBV5-1, the J call TRBJ1-2; maybe TRBD1 (6 bases). V was trimmed by 1 base and J by 2 bases, leaving 12 bases between them. CDR1 is SGHRS, CDR2 YFSETQ, per germline. The length of the CDR3 is 15 residues. The CDR3: CASSLLSGGNYGYTF. The CDR3 nucleotides read TGCGCCAGCAGCTTGCTCTCCGGGGGCAACTATGGCTACACCTTC.

Turning to this clonotype: At one end, the junction sequence differs from germline, possibly due to a read error. V and J are TRBV19 and TRBJ2-7; 9 bases fit TRBD2. CDR1 LNHDA and CDR2 SQIVND come from the germline V gene (reference sequence). The CDR3 runs 15 residues. The chain's CDR3 is CASSILAGGFYERYF. As DNA, the CDR3 is TGTGCCAGTAGTATACTTGCGGGAGGGTTCTACGAGCGGTACTTC.

This clonotype appeared a few times. The rearrangement links TRBV4-2 to TRBJ1-6, with 10 nucleotides matching TRBD1. The CDR3 runs 17 residues. V trimming: 4 bases; J trimming: 8 bases; junction bases outside the gene matches: 11. Germline V CDR1 and CDR2: LGHNA, YNFKEQ. DNA of the CDR3: TGTGCCAGCAGCCCACTACCTCTGGGACAGGGGCATTCACCCCTCCACTTT. This gives the protein CASSPLPLGQGHSPLHF.

This clonotype was counted at least ten times. This rearrangement joins TRBV6-5 to TRBJ1-1; 11 bases align to TRBD1. V gave up 0 bases and J gave up 11 bases; unmatched junction bases: 5. Germline CDR1 is MNHEY and CDR2 is SVGAGI. The CDR3 sequence is 14 residues long. CDR3 in amino acids: CASSYSRTGGQAFF. In DNA form, the CDR3 reads TGTGCCAGCAGTTACTCGAGGACAGGGGGCCAGGCTTTCTTT.

Ten or more counts support this clonotype. The chain links TRBV7-9 to TRBJ2-7; 9 nucleotides agree with TRBD1. CDR1 is SEHNR, CDR2 FQNEAQ, per germline (reference sequence). Germline trimming cut 5 bases from V and 3 bases from J; bases unmatched to any gene: 8. The CDR3 covers 15 residues. This chain's CDR3 is CASSPQTGGFYEQYF. CDR3 bases: TGTGCCAGCAGCCCCCAGACAGGGGGTTTCTACGAGCAGTACTTC. The entire variable domain, with the rest obtained from reference TRBV7-9 and TRBJ2-7, is as follows: DTGVSQNPRHKITKRGQNVTFRCDPISEHNRLYWYRQTLGQGPEFLTYFQNEAQLEKSRLLSDRFSAERPKGSFSTLEIQRTEQGDSAMYLCASSPQTGGFYEQYFGPGTRLTVT.

The chain has TRBV30 and TRBJ2-7; a weak D match, TRBD1 (5 bases). V was clipped by 1 base and J by 3 bases, with 7 bases between them. Germline assignment: CDR1 GTSNPN and CDR2 SVGIG (reference sequence). The CDR3 loop spans 12 amino acids. The CDR3, as DNA: TGTGCCTGGAGTGGGGGCAACTACGAGCAGTACTTC. It translates to CAWSGGNYEQYF.

This sequence joins TRBV12-3 or TRBV12-4 and TRBJ1-2; D unclear. V dropped 7 bases and J dropped 7 bases, with 19 bases sitting between them. The CDR3 contains 14 residues. The CDR3 region is CASNLDFLRGGYTF. DNA of the CDR3: TGTGCCAGCAATTTGGACTTCCTCAGAGGTGGCTACACCTTC.

This clonotype was seen at least ten times. The chain is built from TRBV11-3 and TRBJ1-2; a weak D match, TRBD1 (5 bases). Trimming stripped 3 bases from V and 7 bases from J, with 21 bases between. The CDR3 contains 16 residues. The germline gives CDR1 SGHNT, CDR2 YENEEA. CDR3 protein: CASSFMGRSSERGYTF. The CDR3 DNA reads TGTGCCAGCAGCTTTATGGGACGGTCCTCTGAGCGTGGCTACACCTTC.

This clonotype was detected a few times. The junction differs from germline at one of its ends, possibly a read error. The chain employs TRBV7-3 and TRBJ2-5; D may be TRBD2 (7 bases). The CDR3 consists of 13 residues. Germline values: CDR1 SGHTA, CDR2 FQGTGA. The CDR3 sequence is CAGSPRGGETQYF. The CDR3 DNA is TGTGCCGGCAGCCCAAGGGGGGGCGAGACCCAGTACTTC.

The chain recombines TRBV6-2 or TRBV6-3 with TRBJ1-2; D uncertain. V shed 8 bases and J shed 8 bases, with 18 bases lying between them. This CDR3 contains 13 residues. CDR1 is MNHEY, CDR2 SVGEGT, per germline. The CDR3 DNA reads as TGTGCCAGCCATTATGATTGGACGGGAGGCTACACCTTC. Its protein is CASHYDWTGGYTF.

Note on this clonotype: One base away lies a much larger clone, so this may be a sequencing read error. The chain is built from TRBV18 and TRBJ2-5, with no clear D. V lost 9 bases and J 4 bases, leaving 12 bases between the germline ends. The CDR3 consists of 12 residues. Germline V gene lookup returns CDR1 KGHSH and CDR2 LQKENI. The CDR3 reads CASGADRETQYF. Written as DNA, the CDR3 is TGTGCCAGTGGAGCCGATCGAGAGACCCAGTACTTC.

This clonotype was seen many times. This sequence joins TRBV30 and TRBJ2-7, with TRBD2 matching 7 bases. CDR3 length: 12 amino acids. CDR1 is GTSNPN, CDR2 SVGIG, per germline (reference sequence). V was pared by 8 bases and J by 3 bases, with 7 bases of the junction left unmatched. CDR3 sequence (DNA): TGTGCCGGGGGGGAAAAGGTCTACGAGCAGTACTTC. Translated, it gives CAGGEKVYEQYF.

At least ten counts were recorded for this clonotype. V and J are TRBV28 and TRBJ2-5, with D perhaps TRBD1 (6 bases). Germline V lookup: CDR1 MDHEN, CDR2 SYDVKM. The CDR3 contains 14 residues. V lost 7 bases and J lost 2, with 14 bases in between. This CDR3 reads CASNLPGQQETQYF. The CDR3, as DNA: TGTGCCAGCAACCTCCCCGGACAGCAAGAGACCCAGTACTTC.